Sequencing of this T cell receptor beta chain was carried out in a study of T cell responses to AZD1222 COVID-19 vaccine. Produced via immunoSEQ multiplex PCR; TCRdb's table is partial and in-frame only. The sample includes 150,000 to 180,000 clones, 80% to 90% of them seen just once. General study points: Nearly half of spike-specific TCRs reportedly target unmutated variant regions.

In regard to this clone: Its antigen is undetermined.

The material was peripheral blood, obtained on day 0 of MenACWY control vaccination. This TCR was sampled from an adult in good health.

The CDR3 DNA sequence: TGTGCCAGCAGCCAACTAGGAGGGACAATCGTATATTTT. This gives the protein CASSQLGGTIVYF. This sequence joins TRBV3-1 (or the pseudogene TRBV3-2) and TRBJ1-3; TRBD1 is a possible D gene (6 bases). CDR3 size: 13 residues. Germline CDR1 LGHDT, CDR2 YNNKEL (reference sequence). The germline V and J ends were trimmed by 2 bases and 14 bases, with 16 bases remaining between them.